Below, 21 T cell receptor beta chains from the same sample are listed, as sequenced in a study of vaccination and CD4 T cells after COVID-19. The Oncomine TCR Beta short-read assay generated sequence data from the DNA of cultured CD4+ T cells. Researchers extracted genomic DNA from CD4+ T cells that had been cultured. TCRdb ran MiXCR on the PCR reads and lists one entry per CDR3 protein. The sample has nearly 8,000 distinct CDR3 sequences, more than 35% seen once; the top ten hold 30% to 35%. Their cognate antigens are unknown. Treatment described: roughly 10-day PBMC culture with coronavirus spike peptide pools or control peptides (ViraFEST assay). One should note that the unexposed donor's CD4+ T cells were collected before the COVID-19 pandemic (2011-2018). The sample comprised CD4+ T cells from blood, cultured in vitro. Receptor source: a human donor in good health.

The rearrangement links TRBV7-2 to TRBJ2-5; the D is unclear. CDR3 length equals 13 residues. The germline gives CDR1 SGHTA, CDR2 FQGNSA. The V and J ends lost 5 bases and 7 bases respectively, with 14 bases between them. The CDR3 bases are TGTGCCAGCAGCGCAGTCGGGTCGGGGACCCAGTACTTC. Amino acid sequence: CASSAVGSGTQYF. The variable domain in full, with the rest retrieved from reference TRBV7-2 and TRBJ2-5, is GAGVSQSPSNKVTEKGKDVELRCDPISGHTALYWYRQSLGQGLEFLIYFQGNSAPDKSGLPSDRFSAERTGGSVSTLTIQRTQQEDSAVYLCASSAVGSGTQYFGPGTRLLVL.

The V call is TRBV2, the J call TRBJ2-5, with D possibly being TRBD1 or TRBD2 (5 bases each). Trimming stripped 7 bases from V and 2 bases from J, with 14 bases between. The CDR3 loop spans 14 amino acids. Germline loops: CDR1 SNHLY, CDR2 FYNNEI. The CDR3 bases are TGTGCCAGCACCCGACGGGACCTTCAAGAGACCCAGTACTTC. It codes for CASTRRDLQETQYF.

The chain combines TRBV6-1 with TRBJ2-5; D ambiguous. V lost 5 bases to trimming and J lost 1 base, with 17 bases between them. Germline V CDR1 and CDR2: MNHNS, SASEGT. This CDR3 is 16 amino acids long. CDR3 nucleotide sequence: TGTGCCAGCAGTCCAGTGATCGCACCCTCCCAAGAGACCCAGTACTTC. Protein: CASSPVIAPSQETQYF.

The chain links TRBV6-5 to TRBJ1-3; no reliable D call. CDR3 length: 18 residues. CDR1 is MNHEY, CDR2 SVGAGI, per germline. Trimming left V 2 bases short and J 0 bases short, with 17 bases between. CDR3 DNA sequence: TGTGCCAGCAGTTACAGTGCTGAGGGTATGTCCTCTGGAAACACCATATATTTT. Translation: CASSYSAEGMSSGNTIYF.

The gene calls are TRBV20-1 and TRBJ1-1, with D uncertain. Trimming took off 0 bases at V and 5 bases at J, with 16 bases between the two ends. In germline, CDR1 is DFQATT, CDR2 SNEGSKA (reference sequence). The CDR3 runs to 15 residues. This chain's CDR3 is CSARDPAEPYTEAFF. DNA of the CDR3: TGCAGTGCTAGAGATCCGGCAGAGCCTTATACTGAAGCTTTCTTT.

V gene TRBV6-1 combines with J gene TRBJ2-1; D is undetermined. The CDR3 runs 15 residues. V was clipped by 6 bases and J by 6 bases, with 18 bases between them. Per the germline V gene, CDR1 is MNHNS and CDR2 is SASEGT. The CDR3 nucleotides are TGTGCCAGCAGAACCCTGACCAGCGCTGGCAATGAGCAGTTCTTC. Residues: CASRTLTSAGNEQFF.

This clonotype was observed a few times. The CDR3 spells CATSTDLGPSGYTF. Here the CDR3 DNA reads TGTGCCACCAGCACAGACCTCGGGCCCTCTGGCTACACCTTC. The chain recombines TRBV15 with TRBJ1-2; D uncertain. V gave up 4 bases and J gave up 7 bases, with 16 bases separating them. Looked up from germline, CDR1 is LNHNV and CDR2 is YYDKDF (reference sequence). The CDR3 is made up of 14 amino acids.

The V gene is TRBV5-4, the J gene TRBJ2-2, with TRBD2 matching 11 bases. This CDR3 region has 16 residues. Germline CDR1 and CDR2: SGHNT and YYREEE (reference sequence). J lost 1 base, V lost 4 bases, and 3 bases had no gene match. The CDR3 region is CASSLGLAGNTGELFF. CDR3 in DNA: TGTGCCAGCAGCCTTGGACTAGCGGGGAACACCGGGGAGCTGTTTTTT.

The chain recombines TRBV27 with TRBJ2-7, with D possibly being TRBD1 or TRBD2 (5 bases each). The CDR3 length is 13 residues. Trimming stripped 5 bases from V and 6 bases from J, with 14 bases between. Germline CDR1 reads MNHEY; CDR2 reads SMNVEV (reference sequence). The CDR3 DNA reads TGTGCCAGCAGTCCGGGGCCTGGGGGCGAGCAGTACTTC. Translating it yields CASSPGPGGEQYF.

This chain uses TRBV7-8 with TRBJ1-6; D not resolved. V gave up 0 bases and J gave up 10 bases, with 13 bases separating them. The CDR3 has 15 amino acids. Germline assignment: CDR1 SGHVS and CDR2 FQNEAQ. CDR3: CASSLASGSESPLHF. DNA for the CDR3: TGTGCCAGCAGCTTAGCTTCCGGGTCTGAGTCACCCCTCCACTTT.

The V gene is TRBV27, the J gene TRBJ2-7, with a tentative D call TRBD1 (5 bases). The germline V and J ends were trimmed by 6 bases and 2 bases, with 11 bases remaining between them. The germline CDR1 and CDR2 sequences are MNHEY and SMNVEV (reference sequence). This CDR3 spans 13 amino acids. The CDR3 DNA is TGTGCCAGCAGAAGGGGCGCGACCTACGAGCAGTACTTC. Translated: CASRRGATYEQYF.

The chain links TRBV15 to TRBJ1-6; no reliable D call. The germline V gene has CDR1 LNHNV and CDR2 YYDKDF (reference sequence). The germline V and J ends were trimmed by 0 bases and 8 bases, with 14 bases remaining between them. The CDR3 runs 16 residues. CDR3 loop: CATSREPRYPDSPLHF. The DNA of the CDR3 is TGTGCCACCAGCAGAGAACCGCGCTACCCCGATTCACCCCTCCACTTT.

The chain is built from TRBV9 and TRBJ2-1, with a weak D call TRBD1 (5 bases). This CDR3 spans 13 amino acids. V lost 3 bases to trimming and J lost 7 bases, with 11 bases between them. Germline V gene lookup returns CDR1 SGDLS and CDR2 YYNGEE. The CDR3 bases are TGTGCCAGCAGCGCCTCGCCAGGGAATGAGCAGTTCTTC. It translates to CASSASPGNEQFF. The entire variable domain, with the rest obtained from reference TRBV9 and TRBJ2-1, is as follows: DSGVTQTPKHLITATGQRVTLRCSPRSGDLSVYWYQQSLDQGLQFLIQYYNGEERAKGNILERFSAQQFPDLHSELNLSSLELGDSALYFCASSASPGNEQFFGPGTRLTVL.

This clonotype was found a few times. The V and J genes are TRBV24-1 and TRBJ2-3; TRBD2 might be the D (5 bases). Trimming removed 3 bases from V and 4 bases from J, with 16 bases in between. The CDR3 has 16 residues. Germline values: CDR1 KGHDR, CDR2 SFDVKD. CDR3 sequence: CATSDLRRGSADTQYF. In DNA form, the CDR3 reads TGTGCCACCAGTGATCTTCGTCGTGGTAGCGCAGATACGCAGTATTTT.

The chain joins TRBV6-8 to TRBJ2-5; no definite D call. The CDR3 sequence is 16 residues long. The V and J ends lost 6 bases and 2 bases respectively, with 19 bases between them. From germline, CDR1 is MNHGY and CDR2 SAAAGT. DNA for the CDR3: TGTGCCAGCAGAAAACTTCGGCCAATCATTCAAGAGACCCAGTACTTC. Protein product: CASRKLRPIIQETQYF.

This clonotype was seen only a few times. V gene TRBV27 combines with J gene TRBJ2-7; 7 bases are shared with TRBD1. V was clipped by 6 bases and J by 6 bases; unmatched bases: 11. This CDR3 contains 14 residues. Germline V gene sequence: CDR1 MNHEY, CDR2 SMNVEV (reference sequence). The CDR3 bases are TGTGCCAGCAGACGGACAGGCCCTTTTCCCGAGCAGTACTTC. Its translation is CASRRTGPFPEQYF.

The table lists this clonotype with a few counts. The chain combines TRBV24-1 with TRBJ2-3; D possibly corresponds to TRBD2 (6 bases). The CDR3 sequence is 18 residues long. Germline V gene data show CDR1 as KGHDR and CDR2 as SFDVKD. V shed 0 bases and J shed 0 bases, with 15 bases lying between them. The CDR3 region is CATSDLGGTTASTDTQYF. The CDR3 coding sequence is TGTGCCACCAGTGATTTGGGGGGGACCACTGCTAGCACAGATACGCAGTATTTT.

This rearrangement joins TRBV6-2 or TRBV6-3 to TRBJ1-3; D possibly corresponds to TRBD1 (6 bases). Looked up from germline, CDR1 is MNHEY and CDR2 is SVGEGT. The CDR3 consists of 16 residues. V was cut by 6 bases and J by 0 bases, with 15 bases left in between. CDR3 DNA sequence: TGTGCCAGCAGGCGACCAGGGGCGACCTCTGGAAACACCATATATTTT. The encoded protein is CASRRPGATSGNTIYF.

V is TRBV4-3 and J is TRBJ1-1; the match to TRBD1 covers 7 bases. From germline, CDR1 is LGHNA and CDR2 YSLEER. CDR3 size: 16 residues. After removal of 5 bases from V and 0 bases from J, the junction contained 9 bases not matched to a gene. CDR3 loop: CASSNRQGSMNTEAFF. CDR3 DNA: TGCGCCAGCAGCAATCGACAGGGCTCCATGAACACTGAAGCTTTCTTT.

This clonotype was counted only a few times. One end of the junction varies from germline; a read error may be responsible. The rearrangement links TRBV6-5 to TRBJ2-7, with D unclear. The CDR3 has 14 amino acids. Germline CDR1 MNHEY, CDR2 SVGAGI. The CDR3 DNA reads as TGTGCCATCAGTGAGTCGAGTCCCTATGACGAGCAGTACTTC. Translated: CAISESSPYDEQYF.

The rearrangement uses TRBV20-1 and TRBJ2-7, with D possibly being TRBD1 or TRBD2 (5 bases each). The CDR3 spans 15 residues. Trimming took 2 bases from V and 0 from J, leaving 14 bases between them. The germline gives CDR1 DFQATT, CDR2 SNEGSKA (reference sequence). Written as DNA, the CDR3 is TGCAGTGCTAGACCCTACCGGGACCGCTCCTACGAGCAGTACTTC. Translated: CSARPYRDRSYEQYF.